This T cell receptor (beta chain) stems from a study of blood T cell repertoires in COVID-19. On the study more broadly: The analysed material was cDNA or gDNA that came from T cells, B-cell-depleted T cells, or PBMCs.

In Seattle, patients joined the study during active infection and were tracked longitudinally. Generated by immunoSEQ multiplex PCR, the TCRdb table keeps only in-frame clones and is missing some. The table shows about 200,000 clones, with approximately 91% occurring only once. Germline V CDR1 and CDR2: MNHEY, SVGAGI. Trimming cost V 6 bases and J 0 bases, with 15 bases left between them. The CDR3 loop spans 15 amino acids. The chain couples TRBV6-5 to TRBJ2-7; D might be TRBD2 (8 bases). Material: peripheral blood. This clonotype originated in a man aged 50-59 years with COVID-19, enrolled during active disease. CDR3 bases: TGTGCCAGCAGCCCAGGGGGGACTAGCTCCTACGAGCAGTACTTC. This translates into CASSPGGTSSYEQYF.